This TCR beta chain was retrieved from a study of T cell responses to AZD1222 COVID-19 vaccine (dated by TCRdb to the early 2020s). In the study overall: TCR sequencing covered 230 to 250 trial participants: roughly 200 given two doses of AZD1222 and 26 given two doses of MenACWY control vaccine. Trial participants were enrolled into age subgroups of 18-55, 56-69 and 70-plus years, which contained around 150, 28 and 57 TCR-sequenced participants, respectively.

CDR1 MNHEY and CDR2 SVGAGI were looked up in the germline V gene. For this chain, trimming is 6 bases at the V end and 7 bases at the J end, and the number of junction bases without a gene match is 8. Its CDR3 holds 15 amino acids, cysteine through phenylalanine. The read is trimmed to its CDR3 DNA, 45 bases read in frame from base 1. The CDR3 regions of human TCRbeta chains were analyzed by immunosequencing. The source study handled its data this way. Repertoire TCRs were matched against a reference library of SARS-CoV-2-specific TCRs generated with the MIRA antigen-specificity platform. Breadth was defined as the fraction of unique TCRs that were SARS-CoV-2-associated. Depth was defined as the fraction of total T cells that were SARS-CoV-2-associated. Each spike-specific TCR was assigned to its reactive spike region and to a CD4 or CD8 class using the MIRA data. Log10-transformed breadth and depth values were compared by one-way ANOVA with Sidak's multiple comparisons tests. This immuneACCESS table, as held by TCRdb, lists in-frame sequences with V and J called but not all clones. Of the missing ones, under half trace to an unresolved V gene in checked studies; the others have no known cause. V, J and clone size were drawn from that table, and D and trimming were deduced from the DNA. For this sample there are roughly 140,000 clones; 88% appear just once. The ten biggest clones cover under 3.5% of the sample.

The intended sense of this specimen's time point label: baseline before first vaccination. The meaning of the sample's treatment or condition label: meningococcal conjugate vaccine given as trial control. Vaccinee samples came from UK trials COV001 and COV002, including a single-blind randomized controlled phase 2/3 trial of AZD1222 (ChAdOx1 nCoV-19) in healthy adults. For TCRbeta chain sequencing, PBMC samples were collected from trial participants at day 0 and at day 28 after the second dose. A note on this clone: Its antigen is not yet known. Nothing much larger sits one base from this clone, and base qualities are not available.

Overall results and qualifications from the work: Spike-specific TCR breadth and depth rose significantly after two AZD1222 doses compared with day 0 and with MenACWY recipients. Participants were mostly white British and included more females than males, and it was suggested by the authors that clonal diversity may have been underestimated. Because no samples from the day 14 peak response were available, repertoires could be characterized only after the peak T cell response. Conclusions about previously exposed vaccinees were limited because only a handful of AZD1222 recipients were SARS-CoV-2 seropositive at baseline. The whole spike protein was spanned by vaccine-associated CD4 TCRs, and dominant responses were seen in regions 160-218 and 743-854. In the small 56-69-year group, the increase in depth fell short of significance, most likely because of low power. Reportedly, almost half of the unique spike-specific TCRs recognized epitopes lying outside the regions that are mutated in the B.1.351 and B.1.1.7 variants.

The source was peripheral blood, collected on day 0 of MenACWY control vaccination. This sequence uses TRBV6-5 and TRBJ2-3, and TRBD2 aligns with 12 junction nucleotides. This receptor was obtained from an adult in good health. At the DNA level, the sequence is TGTGCCAGCAGGGTGTCTAGCGGGGGGGCTCATACGCAGTATTTT. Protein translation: CASRVSSGGAHTQYF.